This is a list of T cell receptor beta chains from one sample in a study of human T cells and chemical hapten exposure. Using its own MiXCR run on the 5' RACE reads, TCRdb lists one record per CDR3 protein. Among about 140,000 distinct CDR3 sequences, about 4% were seen once, and the ten largest hold approximately 1.3%. The receptor set was obtained from a female donor in good health. Both conserved end residues are part of each CDR3. The order of the fields is D gene, J gene, clone size, V gene, CDR3 DNA, CDR3 protein. The D gene is left open where the match is weak. Rows may omit the clone size; those that give it use once, few, many or a size class.

. | TRBJ2-7 | many | TRBV6-5 | TGTGCCAGCAGTAGTTCTCAGTTCTACTACGAGCAGTACTTC | CASSSSQFYYEQYF
. | TRBJ2-7 | many | TRBV29-1 | TGCAGCGTTGAAGATTTCGGCAGGGACTCCTACGAGCAGTACTTC | CSVEDFGRDSYEQYF
TRBD1 | TRBJ1-6 | many | TRBV11-2 | TGTGCCAGCAGCCCACGCCAGACAGGGGCTTCACCCCTCCACTTT | CASSPRQTGASPLHF
. | TRBJ1-1 | many | TRBV9 | TGTGCCAGCAGCGTAGTGGGTTCTGAAGCTTTCTTT | CASSVVGSEAFF
TRBD1 | TRBJ2-5 | many | TRBV19 | TGTGCCAGTAGTACTCAGGGGGCCGGAGAGACCCAGTACTTC | CASSTQGAGETQYF
. | TRBJ2-3 | few | TRBV20-1 | TGCAGTGCTGACGGGACGGTCAGCACAGATACGCAGTATTTT | CSADGTVSTDTQYF
. | TRBJ1-1 | few | TRBV9 | TGTGCCAGCAGCGGCAGAAGTGGCACTGAAGCTTTCTTT | CASSGRSGTEAFF
. | TRBJ1-3 | many | TRBV6-6 | TGTGCCAGCCGAAACTTACAGGGTGAAGGAAACACCATATATTTT | CASRNLQGEGNTIYF
TRBD1 | TRBJ2-7 | many | TRBV12-3/TRBV12-4 | TGTGCCAGCAGTCCCCCAGGGGGCGAGCAGTACTTC | CASSPPGGEQYF
TRBD2 | TRBJ2-3 | . | TRBV9 | TGTGCCAGCAGCGTATCGGGCGGTGGGACTAGCTCCGATACGCAGTATTTT | CASSVSGGGTSSDTQYF
. | TRBJ1-5 | many | TRBV20-1 | TGCAGTGCTAGGCCCACCGGGACGGGGGTTGTCAATCAGCCCCAGCATTTT | CSARPTGTGVVNQPQHF
. | TRBJ1-1 | . | TRBV2 | TGTGCCAGCAGGAGGGAGGGGTGGGGCACTGAAGCTTTCTTT | CASRREGWGTEAFF
TRBD2 | TRBJ2-1 | many | TRBV4-2 | TGTGCCAGCAGCCAATGGACTAGCGGGGTAAATGAGCAGTTCTTC | CASSQWTSGVNEQFF
. | TRBJ2-3 | few | TRBV6-7 | TGTGCCAGCAGTTACGTTCCGTGCACAGATACGCAGTATTTT | CASSYVPCTDTQYF
. | TRBJ1-3 | many | TRBV9 | TGTGCCAGCAGCGTAGGCCAAGATTTCAGGAGAACTGGAAACACCATATATTTT | CASSVGQDFRRTGNTIYF
. | TRBJ1-6 | many | TRBV28 | TGTGCCAGCAGTCTGGACGGGGGGGACTCACCCCTCCACTTT | CASSLDGGDSPLHF
. | TRBJ1-1 | . | TRBV10-3 | TGTGCCATCAGTCGGCAGGGAGGTGGGGTCCCCGAAGCTTTCTTT | CAISRQGGGVPEAFF
. | TRBJ1-2 | many | TRBV5-1 | TGCGCCAGCAGCTTCCTGGGCAGGCAGGAGGGTGGCTACACCTTC | CASSFLGRQEGGYTF
. | TRBJ1-5 | many | TRBV6-6 | TGTGCCAGCAGCCAGGGACCGCAGCCCCAGCATTTT | CASSQGPQPQHF
. | TRBJ2-7 | many | TRBV28 | TGTGCCAGCAGTCGAATATACGAGCAGTACTTC | CASSRIYEQYF
. | TRBJ1-5 | . | TRBV2 | TGTGCCAGCAGTGCAATTACCAAAGATCAGCCCCAGCATTTT | CASSAITKDQPQHF
. | TRBJ1-5 | many | TRBV20-1 | TGCAGTGCTAGGAGTTTGCGGGAGAGCCATAGCAATCAGCCCCAGCATTTT | CSARSLRESHSNQPQHF
. | TRBJ1-5 | . | TRBV2 | TGTGCCAGCAGTGAGGGCAGTAAGAATCAGCCCCAGCATTTT | CASSEGSKNQPQHF
. | TRBJ2-3 | many | TRBV11-3 | TGTGCCAGCAGCCTATTCCCAGATACGCAGTATTTT | CASSLFPDTQYF
TRBD2 | TRBJ2-1 | many | TRBV4-2 | TGTGCCAGCAGCCAACTCTCCGGGACTAGCACATACAATGAGCAGTTCTTC | CASSQLSGTSTYNEQFF
TRBD1 | TRBJ2-3 | few | TRBV12-5 | TGTGCTAGTGGTTTGGACCGGGACAGGGGGCGTGGGTGTAGAGATACGCAGTATTTT | CASGLDRDRGRGCRDTQYF
. | TRBJ2-1 | many | TRBV2 | TGTGCCAGCTTTGGGCCGCGCTACAATGAGCAGTTCTTC | CASFGPRYNEQFF
. | TRBJ1-1 | . | TRBV9 | TGTGCCAGCAGCGTAGCTACCAGCACTGAAGCTTTCTTT | CASSVATSTEAFF
. | TRBJ1-1 | few | TRBV7-9 | TGTGCCAGCCTCACGCGTGGGGTTGAAGCTTTCTTT | CASLTRGVEAFF
TRBD1 | TRBJ1-4 | many | TRBV27 | TGTGCCAGCAGTTTGGGAAGACAGGGTGAAAAACTGTTTTTT | CASSLGRQGEKLFF
TRBD1 | TRBJ2-2 | many | TRBV18 | TGTGCCAGCTCACCACTATCTCAACAGGGGGCTACCACCGGGGAGCTGTTTTTT | CASSPLSQQGATTGELFF
TRBD2 | TRBJ2-1 | few | TRBV6-2/TRBV6-3 | TGTGCCAGCAGCAGGAAAGGAGCCGGGACTAGCGGGGGGAAATACTACAATGAGCAGTTCTTC | CASSRKGAGTSGGKYYNEQFF
. | TRBJ1-3 | many | TRBV5-4 | TGTGCCAGCAGCTTGGAGATTGGGGGAGGAAACACCATATATTTT | CASSLEIGGGNTIYF
. | TRBJ2-7 | many | TRBV5-1 | TGCGCCAGCAGCCTGTTGGACACCCAGCAGTACTTC | CASSLLDTQQYF
. | TRBJ2-6 | . | TRBV6-2/TRBV6-3 | TGTGCCAGCAGTTACGTTCCCGCCCATCCTGGGGCCAACGTCCTGACTTTC | CASSYVPAHPGANVLTF
. | TRBJ1-4 | many | TRBV7-2 | TGTGCCAGCAGCTTGTCAGGGGCGCTTAATGAAAAACTGTTTTTT | CASSLSGALNEKLFF
. | TRBJ2-5 | many | TRBV28 | TGTGCCAGCAGTTTATTTCAAGAGACCCAGTACTTC | CASSLFQETQYF
. | TRBJ1-5 | many | TRBV5-6 | TGTGCCAGCAGCCCGCAGGCAAGCAATCAGCCCCAGCATTTT | CASSPQASNQPQHF
. | TRBJ1-3 | many | TRBV5-4 | TGTGCCAGCAGCTTGGGGTCCGGGGGCAGACCTGGAAACACCATATATTTT | CASSLGSGGRPGNTIYF
. | TRBJ1-2 | . | TRBV20-1 | TGCAGTGCTAGTGTCGGAGGGAACGGCTACACCTTC | CSASVGGNGYTF
. | TRBJ2-5 | many | TRBV3-1 | TGTGCCAGCAGCCAAGAAAAGACCCAGTACTTC | CASSQEKTQYF
. | TRBJ2-3 | many | TRBV12-3/TRBV12-4 | TGTGCCAGCAGTTCGCACGGGGCAGATACGCAGTATTTT | CASSSHGADTQYF
TRBD2 | TRBJ2-5 | many | TRBV7-2 | TGTGCCAGCAGCGCGCGACTAGCGGGGGGGCCGGAGACCCAGTACTTC | CASSARLAGGPETQYF